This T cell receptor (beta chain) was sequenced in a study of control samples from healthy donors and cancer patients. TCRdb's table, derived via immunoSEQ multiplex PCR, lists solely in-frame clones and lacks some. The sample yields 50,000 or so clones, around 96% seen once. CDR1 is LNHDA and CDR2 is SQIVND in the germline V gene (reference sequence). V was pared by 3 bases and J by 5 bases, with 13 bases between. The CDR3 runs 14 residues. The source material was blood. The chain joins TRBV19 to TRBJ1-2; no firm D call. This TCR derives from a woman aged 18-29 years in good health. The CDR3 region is CASSIGQRTYGYTF. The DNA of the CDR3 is TGTGCCAGTAGTATTGGTCAAAGGACTTATGGCTACACCTTC.